This is a list of T cell receptor beta chains from one sample in a study of CDR3 diversity in severe acne. Each CDR3 protein is one row after TCRdb ran MiXCR on the PCR reads. The repertoire holds around 85,000 distinct CDR3 sequences, with around 54% as singletons. The sample was blood. All receptors come from a male donor with severe acne vulgaris. CDR3s include the opening cysteine and the closing phenylalanine or tryptophan. D genes are given only for firm matches. Clone size, where shown, is once, few, many, or a class for clones that have expanded.

D gene: TRBD2
clone size: .
V gene: TRBV7-2
J gene: TRBJ2-5
CDR3 protein: CASSGTGLAGGETQYF
CDR3 DNA: TGTGCCAGCAGCGGGACGGGACTAGCGGGAGGAGAGACCCAGTACTTC

D gene: TRBD1
clone size: .
V gene: TRBV18
J gene: TRBJ2-5
CDR3 protein: CASSQNQGALGETQYF
CDR3 DNA: TGTGCCAGCTCACAAAACCAGGGGGCGTTGGGAGAGACCCAGTACTTC

D gene: .
clone size: .
V gene: TRBV7-9
J gene: TRBJ2-5
CDR3 protein: CAGSLQETQYF
CDR3 DNA: TGTGCCGGCAGCTTACAAGAGACCCAGTACTTC

D gene: .
clone size: .
V gene: TRBV10-3
J gene: TRBJ2-7
CDR3 protein: CAISESSGSEQYF
CDR3 DNA: TGTGCCATCAGTGAGTCATCGGGGTCGGAGCAGTACTTC

D gene: .
clone size: .
V gene: TRBV29-1
J gene: TRBJ2-7
CDR3 protein: CSVDGGHSRYEQYF
CDR3 DNA: TGCAGCGTTGACGGGGGACACTCCCGATACGAGCAGTACTTC

D gene: TRBD2
clone size: many
V gene: TRBV9
J gene: TRBJ2-1
CDR3 protein: CASSVGAGEGYNEQFF
CDR3 DNA: TGTGCCAGCAGCGTAGGGGCGGGAGAGGGGTACAATGAGCAGTTCTTC

D gene: .
clone size: many
V gene: TRBV5-1
J gene: TRBJ2-5
CDR3 protein: CASSLAGSGGETQYF
CDR3 DNA: TGCGCCAGCAGCTTGGCTGGGAGTGGGGGAGAGACCCAGTACTTC

D gene: TRBD1
clone size: .
V gene: TRBV12-3/TRBV12-4
J gene: TRBJ1-4
CDR3 protein: CASSPRTGLLPTNEKLFF
CDR3 DNA: TGTGCCAGCAGTCCTCGGACAGGGTTACTTCCAACTAATGAAAAACTGTTTTTT

D gene: .
clone size: many
V gene: TRBV10-2
J gene: TRBJ2-7
CDR3 protein: CASSEFNRRYEQYF
CDR3 DNA: TGCGCCAGCAGTGAGTTTAACAGGAGGTACGAGCAGTACTTC

D gene: .
clone size: .
V gene: TRBV15
J gene: TRBJ2-2
CDR3 protein: CATSKAGFVGELFF
CDR3 DNA: TGTGCCACCAGCAAGGCAGGGTTTGTTGGGGAGCTGTTTTTT

D gene: .
clone size: .
V gene: TRBV24-1
J gene: TRBJ2-5
CDR3 protein: CATSDPDGSVQETQYF
CDR3 DNA: TGTGCCACCAGTGACCCGGACGGAAGTGTACAAGAGACCCAGTACTTC

D gene: TRBD2
clone size: .
V gene: TRBV9
J gene: TRBJ2-7
CDR3 protein: CASSSEGGEPHRQYF
CDR3 DNA: TGTGCCAGCAGCTCAGAGGGAGGGGAGCCCCATCGGCAGTACTTC

D gene: .
clone size: many
V gene: TRBV12-3/TRBV12-4
J gene: TRBJ2-3
CDR3 protein: CASSLRGRQDTQYF
CDR3 DNA: TGTGCCAGCAGTTTAAGGGGGAGACAAGATACGCAGTATTTT

D gene: .
clone size: medium-sized
V gene: TRBV7-8
J gene: TRBJ1-5
CDR3 protein: CASSSIHFLGALQPQHF
CDR3 DNA: TGTGCCAGCAGCTCTATACATTTCCTGGGTGCCTTGCAGCCCCAGCATTTT

D gene: .
clone size: .
V gene: TRBV6-5
J gene: TRBJ1-5
CDR3 protein: CASSYLTENQPQHF
CDR3 DNA: TGTGCCAGCAGTTACTTGACAGAAAATCAGCCCCAGCATTTT

D gene: .
clone size: many
V gene: TRBV6-6
J gene: TRBJ2-7
CDR3 protein: CASTKATGREQYF
CDR3 DNA: TGTGCCAGCACCAAGGCAACAGGGCGCGAGCAGTACTTC

D gene: .
clone size: .
V gene: TRBV7-8
J gene: TRBJ2-7
CDR3 protein: CASSFLREQYF
CDR3 DNA: TGTGCCAGCAGCTTTCTAAGAGAGCAGTACTTC

D gene: .
clone size: .
V gene: TRBV7-7
J gene: TRBJ1-1
CDR3 protein: CASSSEQGNTEAFF
CDR3 DNA: TGTGCTAGCAGCTCAGAACAGGGGAACACTGAAGCTTTCTTT

D gene: TRBD2
clone size: .
V gene: TRBV3-1
J gene: TRBJ2-3
CDR3 protein: CASSRGIAGWADTQYF
CDR3 DNA: TGTGCCAGCAGCCGAGGAATAGCGGGATGGGCAGATACGCAGTATTTT

D gene: TRBD2
clone size: few
V gene: TRBV10-1
J gene: TRBJ2-5
CDR3 protein: CASRGTSGRAYGVKETQYF
CDR3 DNA: TGCGCCAGCAGGGGGACTAGCGGGAGGGCCTATGGTGTAAAAGAGACCCAGTACTTC

D gene: .
clone size: few
V gene: TRBV7-9
J gene: TRBJ1-2
CDR3 protein: CASTRNPMDGYTF
CDR3 DNA: TGTGCCAGCACTCGGAACCCGATGGATGGCTACACCTTC

D gene: TRBD2
clone size: many
V gene: TRBV19
J gene: TRBJ2-1
CDR3 protein: CASNSGRTDEQFF
CDR3 DNA: TGTGCCAGTAACAGCGGGAGAACCGATGAGCAGTTCTTC

D gene: .
clone size: .
V gene: TRBV2
J gene: TRBJ1-1
CDR3 protein: CASMGTTEAFF
CDR3 DNA: TGTGCGAGCATGGGTACGACTGAAGCTTTCTTT

D gene: TRBD2
clone size: .
V gene: TRBV7-2
J gene: TRBJ2-7
CDR3 protein: CASSLSSGLAGGPYEQYF
CDR3 DNA: TGTGCCAGCAGCTTAAGTTCCGGACTAGCGGGAGGGCCCTACGAGCAGTACTTC

D gene: TRBD1
clone size: .
V gene: TRBV6-1
J gene: TRBJ2-7
CDR3 protein: CASSEGTGGPYEQYF
CDR3 DNA: TGTGCCAGCAGTGAGGGGACAGGGGGACCCTACGAGCAGTACTTC

D gene: TRBD1
clone size: many
V gene: TRBV7-9
J gene: TRBJ1-1
CDR3 protein: CASSLGQTNTEAFF
CDR3 DNA: TGTGCCAGCAGCTTGGGACAGACGAACACTGAAGCTTTCTTT

D gene: TRBD1
clone size: .
V gene: TRBV25-1
J gene: TRBJ2-6
CDR3 protein: CASTTSGQGFSGANVLTF
CDR3 DNA: TGTGCCAGCACTACCTCGGGACAGGGTTTCTCTGGGGCCAACGTCCTGACTTTC

D gene: .
clone size: .
V gene: TRBV24-1
J gene: TRBJ2-4
CDR3 protein: CATSEGGVRQNIQYF
CDR3 DNA: TGTGCCACCAGTGAGGGGGGAGTAAGGCAAAACATTCAGTACTTC

D gene: .
clone size: few
V gene: TRBV7-9
J gene: TRBJ2-3
CDR3 protein: CASSLSSAYSDTQYF
CDR3 DNA: TGTGCCAGCAGCTTATCTAGCGCGTATTCAGATACGCAGTATTTT

D gene: .
clone size: .
V gene: TRBV25-1
J gene: TRBJ1-3
CDR3 protein: CASSYGMADSGNTIYF
CDR3 DNA: TGTGCCAGCAGTTACGGGATGGCGGACTCTGGAAACACCATATATTTT

D gene: .
clone size: few
V gene: TRBV10-2
J gene: TRBJ1-5
CDR3 protein: CASKDRNQPQHF
CDR3 DNA: TGCGCCAGCAAAGACAGGAATCAGCCCCAGCATTTT

D gene: .
clone size: medium-sized
V gene: TRBV13
J gene: TRBJ2-7
CDR3 protein: CASSYNDEQYF
CDR3 DNA: TGTGCCAGCAGTTATAACGACGAGCAGTACTTC

D gene: .
clone size: many
V gene: TRBV11-2
J gene: TRBJ2-7
CDR3 protein: CASSTSLSSSYEQYF
CDR3 DNA: TGTGCCAGCAGCACGAGTCTTAGTTCCAGCTACGAGCAGTACTTC

D gene: TRBD2
clone size: .
V gene: TRBV29-1
J gene: TRBJ2-3
CDR3 protein: CSVGGLAPDTQYF
CDR3 DNA: TGCAGCGTCGGTGGACTAGCCCCAGATACGCAGTATTTT

D gene: .
clone size: .
V gene: TRBV27
J gene: TRBJ2-7
CDR3 protein: CASSQQTGTPAYEQYF
CDR3 DNA: TGTGCCAGCAGTCAACAAACAGGCACGCCCGCCTACGAGCAGTACTTC

D gene: .
clone size: .
V gene: TRBV7-2
J gene: TRBJ1-1
CDR3 protein: CASSFRGGTEAFF
CDR3 DNA: TGTGCCAGCAGCTTTAGGGGGGGCACTGAAGCTTTCTTT

D gene: .
clone size: .
V gene: TRBV12-3/TRBV12-4
J gene: TRBJ2-2
CDR3 protein: CASSVWDLSNTGELFF
CDR3 DNA: TGTGCCAGCAGTGTTTGGGACCTCTCAAACACCGGGGAGCTGTTTTTT

D gene: TRBD2
clone size: .
V gene: TRBV4-1
J gene: TRBJ2-3
CDR3 protein: CASSQVGLAGLDTQYF
CDR3 DNA: TGCGCCAGCAGCCAAGTGGGACTAGCGGGGTTAGATACGCAGTATTTT

D gene: .
clone size: .
V gene: TRBV20-1
J gene: TRBJ1-4
CDR3 protein: CSASDTGHPGGVNEKLFF
CDR3 DNA: TGCAGTGCTAGCGACACCGGACACCCAGGCGGGGTAAATGAAAAACTGTTTTTT

D gene: .
clone size: .
V gene: TRBV7-9
J gene: TRBJ1-3
CDR3 protein: CASRLHQDTIYF
CDR3 DNA: TGTGCCAGCAGGCTCCATCAGGACACCATATATTTT

D gene: .
clone size: .
V gene: TRBV29-1
J gene: TRBJ1-1
CDR3 protein: CSVDPSRTGFNGEAFF
CDR3 DNA: TGCAGCGTTGACCCCAGTAGAACGGGCTTTAACGGTGAAGCTTTCTTT

D gene: .
clone size: few
V gene: TRBV5-1
J gene: TRBJ2-2
CDR3 protein: CASSLVPPGLNTGELFF
CDR3 DNA: TGCGCCAGCAGCTTGGTTCCGCCGGGGCTGAACACCGGGGAGCTGTTTTTT

D gene: .
clone size: few
V gene: TRBV25-1
J gene: TRBJ1-1
CDR3 protein: CASSEYQNTEAFF
CDR3 DNA: TGTGCCAGCAGTGAATATCAGAACACTGAAGCTTTCTTT

D gene: .
clone size: once
V gene: TRBV7-8
J gene: TRBJ1-1
CDR3 protein: CASSIGGATEAFF
CDR3 DNA: TGTGCCAGCAGCATCGGAGGGGCCACTGAAGCTTTCTTT

D gene: .
clone size: many
V gene: TRBV7-9
J gene: TRBJ2-3
CDR3 protein: CASSLAVSGTDTQYF
CDR3 DNA: TGTGCCAGCAGCTTAGCCGTCTCCGGCACAGATACGCAGTATTTT

D gene: TRBD1
clone size: .
V gene: TRBV7-9
J gene: TRBJ2-5
CDR3 protein: CASSPPYGTDKETQYF
CDR3 DNA: TGTGCCAGCAGCCCACCCTACGGGACAGATAAAGAGACCCAGTACTTC

D gene: .
clone size: .
V gene: TRBV4-2
J gene: TRBJ2-5
CDR3 protein: CASSQDQEGGSFETQYF
CDR3 DNA: TGTGCCAGCAGCCAAGATCAAGAGGGGGGGAGTTTCGAGACCCAGTACTTC

D gene: TRBD1
clone size: many
V gene: TRBV7-3
J gene: TRBJ2-3
CDR3 protein: CASSAAGQGWPDTQYF
CDR3 DNA: TGTGCCAGCAGCGCTGCCGGACAGGGGTGGCCAGATACGCAGTATTTT

D gene: TRBD1
clone size: many
V gene: TRBV29-1
J gene: TRBJ1-1
CDR3 protein: CSARQGAAEAFF
CDR3 DNA: TGCAGCGCAAGACAGGGGGCGGCTGAAGCTTTCTTT

D gene: .
clone size: .
V gene: TRBV19
J gene: TRBJ2-3
CDR3 protein: CAGSIKTWGPTDTQYF
CDR3 DNA: TGTGCCGGTAGTATAAAAACTTGGGGACCCACAGATACGCAGTATTTT

D gene: .
clone size: .
V gene: TRBV25-1
J gene: TRBJ1-1
CDR3 protein: CASSYSLLSVVNTEAFF
CDR3 DNA: TGTGCCAGCAGTTACTCCCTACTGTCTGTTGTGAACACTGAAGCTTTCTTT

D gene: TRBD2
clone size: once
V gene: TRBV7-9
J gene: TRBJ2-7
CDR3 protein: CARSGGSLEQYF
CDR3 DNA: TGTGCCAGGAGCGGGGGCAGTTTAGAGCAGTACTTC

D gene: TRBD1
clone size: .
V gene: TRBV15
J gene: TRBJ2-5
CDR3 protein: CATSRDRQGEQETQYF
CDR3 DNA: TGTGCCACCAGCAGAGATAGGCAGGGGGAGCAGGAAACCCAGTACTTC

D gene: TRBD1
clone size: .
V gene: TRBV2
J gene: TRBJ1-6
CDR3 protein: CASSTGQGFHNSPLHF
CDR3 DNA: TGTGCCAGCAGTACCGGACAGGGCTTTCATAATTCACCCCTCCACTTT

D gene: TRBD1
clone size: .
V gene: TRBV6-6
J gene: TRBJ1-1
CDR3 protein: CASSRAGTDDTVTEAFF
CDR3 DNA: TGTGCCAGCAGCAGGGCCGGGACAGACGATACAGTCACTGAAGCTTTCTTT

D gene: TRBD1
clone size: .
V gene: TRBV12-3/TRBV12-4
J gene: TRBJ1-1
CDR3 protein: CASSLEQGVVDTEAFF
CDR3 DNA: TGTGCCAGCAGTTTAGAACAGGGGGTGGTAGACACTGAAGCTTTCTTT

D gene: TRBD2
clone size: .
V gene: TRBV25-1
J gene: TRBJ2-1
CDR3 protein: CASSEYLAGGVAEQFF
CDR3 DNA: TGTGCCAGCAGTGAATATCTGGCGGGAGGAGTCGCTGAGCAGTTCTTC